The entry below gives a single T cell receptor beta chain sequence along with its context. Its antigen is unknown. This sample was taken from a study of shared clonotypes between healthy human individuals. Study results and caveats: Sampling involved blood alone; tissue repertoires likely differ. Against clonotypes common to all four donors, non-shared ones had lower generation probabilities. Across a handful of donors, naive CD4 shared around 5%, naive CD8 3% to 3.5%, memory CD4 roughly 2.4%, memory CD8 about 0.4%.

The V end was cut by 1 base, the J end by 0 bases, with 9 bases between. The CDR3 runs 15 residues. CDR1 SGHAT and CDR2 FQNNGV come from the germline V gene. Libraries were prepared by immunoSEQ multiplex PCR; TCRdb keeps only in-frame clonotypes and omits some of them. The sample carries approximately 2,000,000 clones, roughly 93% recorded once. CD45RO-negative cells were positively selected for CCR7, leaving out terminally differentiated effector memory CD45RA+ cells. Recent acute infections and vaccinations were absent in the healthy HIV-negative adult donors. The rearrangement uses TRBV11-2 and TRBJ1-2; maybe TRBD1 (5 bases). The clonotype was recovered from a man aged 18 to 35 in good health. Some clones in this sample may be carry-over from other donors' samples. The sequenced sample was naive CD8+ T cells from PBMCs. Here the CDR3 reads CASSLAGPTNYGYTF. In nucleotides, the CDR3 is TGTGCCAGCAGCTTAGCGGGACCAACTAACTATGGCTACACCTTC. The variable domain in full, with the rest retrieved from reference TRBV11-2 and TRBJ1-2, is EAGVAQSPRYKIIEKRQSVAFWCNPISGHATLYWYQQILGQGPKLLIQFQNNGVVDDSQLPKDRFSAERLKGVDSTLKIQPAKLEDSAVYLCASSLAGPTNYGYTFGSGTRLTVV.